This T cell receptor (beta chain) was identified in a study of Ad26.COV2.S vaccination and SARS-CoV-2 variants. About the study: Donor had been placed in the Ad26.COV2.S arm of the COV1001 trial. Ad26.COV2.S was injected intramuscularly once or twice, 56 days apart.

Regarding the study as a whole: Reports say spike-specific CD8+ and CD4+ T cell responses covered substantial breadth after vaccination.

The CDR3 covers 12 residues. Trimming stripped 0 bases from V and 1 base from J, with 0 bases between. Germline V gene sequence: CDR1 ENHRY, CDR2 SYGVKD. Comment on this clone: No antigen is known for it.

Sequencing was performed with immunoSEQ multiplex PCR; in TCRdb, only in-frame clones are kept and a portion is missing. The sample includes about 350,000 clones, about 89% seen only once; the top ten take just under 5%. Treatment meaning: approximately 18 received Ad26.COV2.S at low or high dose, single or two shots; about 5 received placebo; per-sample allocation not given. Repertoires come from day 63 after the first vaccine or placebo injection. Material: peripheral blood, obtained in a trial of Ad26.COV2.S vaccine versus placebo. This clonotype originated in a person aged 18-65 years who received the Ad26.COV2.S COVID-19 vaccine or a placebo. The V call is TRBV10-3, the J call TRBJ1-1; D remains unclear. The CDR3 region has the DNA TGTGCCATCAGTGAGTCGAACACTGAAGCTTTCTTT. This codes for CAISESNTEAFF.